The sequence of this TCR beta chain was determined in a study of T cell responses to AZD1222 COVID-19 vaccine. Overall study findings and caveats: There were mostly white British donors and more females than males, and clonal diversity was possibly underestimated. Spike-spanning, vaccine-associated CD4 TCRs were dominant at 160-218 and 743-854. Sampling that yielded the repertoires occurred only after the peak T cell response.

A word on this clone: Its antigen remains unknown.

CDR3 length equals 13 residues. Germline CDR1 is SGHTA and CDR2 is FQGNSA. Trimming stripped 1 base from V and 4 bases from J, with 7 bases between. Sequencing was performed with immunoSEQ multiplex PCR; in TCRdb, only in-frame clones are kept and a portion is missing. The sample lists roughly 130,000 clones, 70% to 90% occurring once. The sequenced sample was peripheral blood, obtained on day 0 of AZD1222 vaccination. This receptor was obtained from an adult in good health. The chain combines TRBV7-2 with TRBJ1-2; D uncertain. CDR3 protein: CASSLEKFYGYTF. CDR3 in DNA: TGTGCCAGCAGCTTAGAGAAGTTCTATGGCTACACCTTC.